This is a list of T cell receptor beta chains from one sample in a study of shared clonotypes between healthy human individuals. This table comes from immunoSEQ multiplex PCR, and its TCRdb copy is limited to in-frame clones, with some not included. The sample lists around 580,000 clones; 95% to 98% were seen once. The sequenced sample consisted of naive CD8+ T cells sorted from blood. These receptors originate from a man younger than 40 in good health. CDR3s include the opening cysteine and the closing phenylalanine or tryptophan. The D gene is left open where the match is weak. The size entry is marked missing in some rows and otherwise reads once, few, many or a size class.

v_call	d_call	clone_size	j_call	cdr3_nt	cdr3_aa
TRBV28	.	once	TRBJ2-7	TGTGCCAGCAGAGTCCCTCTGGTACGGGGGGACAGATCCTACGAGCAGTACTTC	CASRVPLVRGDRSYEQYF
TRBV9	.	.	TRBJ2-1	TGTGCCAGCAGCGCGATACCCGGGACCTACAATGAGCAGTTCTTC	CASSAIPGTYNEQFF
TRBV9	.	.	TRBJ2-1	TGTGCCAGCAGCGTAGATGGAGGGGGCGTATATTATGAGCAGTTCTTC	CASSVDGGGVYYEQFF
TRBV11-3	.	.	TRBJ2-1	TGTGCCAGCAGTCTCCGAATGGGGGAGAGCTCCTACAATGAGCAGTTCTTC	CASSLRMGESSYNEQFF
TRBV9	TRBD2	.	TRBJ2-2	TGTGCCAGCAGGGATAGCGGGACGGGCACCGGGGAGCTGTTTTTT	CASRDSGTGTGELFF
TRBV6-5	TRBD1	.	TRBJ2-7	TGTGCCAGCAGAACGCCACGGGACAGGGACTACGAGCAGTACTTC	CASRTPRDRDYEQYF
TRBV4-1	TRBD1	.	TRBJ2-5	TGCGCCAGCAGCCCGCTTGACAGGGGCTTATACCAAGAGACCCAGTACTTC	CASSPLDRGLYQETQYF
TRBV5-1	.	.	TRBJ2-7	TGCGCCAGCAGCTTGACCCCCGGCGGGACCTACGAGCAGTACTTC	CASSLTPGGTYEQYF
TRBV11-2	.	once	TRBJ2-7	TGTGCCAGCAGCTTGCCGGAGCTCCTCTACGAGCAGTACTTC	CASSLPELLYEQYF
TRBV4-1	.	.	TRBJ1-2	TGCGCCAGCAGCCAAGATACTAACTATGGCTACACCTTC	CASSQDTNYGYTF
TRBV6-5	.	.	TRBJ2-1	TGTGCCAGCATCCTAGGCGATGAGCAGTTCTTC	CASILGDEQFF
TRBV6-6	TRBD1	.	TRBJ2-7	TGTGCCAGCAGCTGGGACAGGGGCGCCTACGAGCAGTACTTC	CASSWDRGAYEQYF
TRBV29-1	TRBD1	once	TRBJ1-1	TGCAGCGTCGTCACAGGGGAAGGCACTGAAGCTTTCTTT	CSVVTGEGTEAFF
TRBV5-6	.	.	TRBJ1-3	TGTGCCAGCAGCTTGGAACGCCTCTTTCGGACCATATATTTT	CASSLERLFRTIYF
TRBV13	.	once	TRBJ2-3	TGTGCCAGCAGCCACCAAGCGGAGCCGTGGAATACGCAGTATTTT	CASSHQAEPWNTQYF
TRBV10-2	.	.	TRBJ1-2	TGCGCCAGCAGTGAGTCGATGAAGTTCGGCTTC	CASSESMKFGF
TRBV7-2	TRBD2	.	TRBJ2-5	TGTGCCAGCAGCCCCCGGACTAGCTGGGGTTCCCAAGAGACCCAGTACTTC	CASSPRTSWGSQETQYF
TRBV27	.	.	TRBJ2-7	TGTGCCAGCAGTTCACACATTTGGGACATTTCCGGGGGCGAGCAGTACTTC	CASSSHIWDISGGEQYF
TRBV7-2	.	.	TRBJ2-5	TGTGCCAGCAGCTCGACTATGGGGGAGACCCAGTACTTC	CASSSTMGETQYF
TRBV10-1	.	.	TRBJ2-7	TGCGCCACCCCAGGCGGCACACACTACGAGCAGTACTTC	CATPGGTHYEQYF
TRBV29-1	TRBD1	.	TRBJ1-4	TGCAGCGTCGTGATGACAGGGACTAATGAAAAACTGTTTTTT	CSVVMTGTNEKLFF
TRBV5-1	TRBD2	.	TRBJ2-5	TGCGCCAGCAGCTTGGAGGGACTAGCGGGAGGGGAGACCCAGTACTTC	CASSLEGLAGGETQYF
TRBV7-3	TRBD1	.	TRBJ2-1	TGTGCCAGCAGCTCGGACAGGTCCTCCTACAATGAGCAGTTCTTC	CASSSDRSSYNEQFF
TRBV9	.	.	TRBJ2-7	TGTGCCAGCAGCGGTAATAGCGGATTTCCCTCCTACGAGCAGTACTTC	CASSGNSGFPSYEQYF
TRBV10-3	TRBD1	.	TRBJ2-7	TGTGCCATCAGTAGACAGGGGGCGAACTACGAGCAGTACTTC	CAISRQGANYEQYF
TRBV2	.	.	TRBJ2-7	TGTGCCAGCATGGGCAGGGTCTACGAGCAGTACTTC	CASMGRVYEQYF
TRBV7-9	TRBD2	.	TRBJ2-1	TGTGCCACCGAAAGCGGGAGGGGGTACAATGAGCAGTTCTTC	CATESGRGYNEQFF
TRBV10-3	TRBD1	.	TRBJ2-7	TGTGCCATCAGTCCGGGGACAGGGACTGGTGAGCAGTACTTC	CAISPGTGTGEQYF
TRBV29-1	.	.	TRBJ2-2	TGCAGCGTTGAAGTTGGCCTAAGACCTGCCGGAGAGCTGTTTTTT	CSVEVGLRPAGELFF
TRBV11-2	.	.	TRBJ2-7	TGTGCCAGCAGCTGGGCAGGCGGAACCTACGAGCAGTACTTC	CASSWAGGTYEQYF
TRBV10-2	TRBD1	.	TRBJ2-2	TGCGCCAGCATGGGACAGGGATACACCGGGGAGCTGTTTTTT	CASMGQGYTGELFF
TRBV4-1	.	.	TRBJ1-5	TGCGCCAGCAGCCCGGTGGGGGGCCGGGATCAGCCCCAGCATTTT	CASSPVGGRDQPQHF
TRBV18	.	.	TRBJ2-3	TGTGCCAGCTCACCAAGGGAGCCCCCCACAGATACGCAGTATTTT	CASSPREPPTDTQYF
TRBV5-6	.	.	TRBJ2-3	TGTGCCAGCAGCTCTTTTCGACTAGACAACACAGATACGCAGTATTTT	CASSSFRLDNTDTQYF
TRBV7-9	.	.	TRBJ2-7	TGTGCCAGCAGCTTATCCGGTTACGAGCAGTACTTC	CASSLSGYEQYF
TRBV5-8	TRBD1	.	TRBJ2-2	TGTGCCAATAGACGCAGGGACAGAGCCGGGGAGCTGTTTTTT	CANRRRDRAGELFF
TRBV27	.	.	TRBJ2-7	TGTGCCAGCAGTTTGCATGGTGGCAGCTACGAGCAGTACTTC	CASSLHGGSYEQYF
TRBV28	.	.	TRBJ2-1	TGTGCCATTTCAGGTCGGGCCTCGGAGCAGTTCTTC	CAISGRASEQFF
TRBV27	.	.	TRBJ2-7	TGTGCCAGCAGTTCTACCTACGAGCAGTACTTC	CASSSTYEQYF
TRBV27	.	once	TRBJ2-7	TGTGCCAGCAGTTTTCGCGGCGTACATTCCTACGAGCAGTACTTC	CASSFRGVHSYEQYF
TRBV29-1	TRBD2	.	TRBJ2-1	TGCAGCGACGAACTAGCGGACTACAATGAGCAGTTCTTC	CSDELADYNEQFF
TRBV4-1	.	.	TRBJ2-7	TGCGCCAGCAGCCCCCTTCCGGGAACTAACTACGAGCAGTACTTC	CASSPLPGTNYEQYF
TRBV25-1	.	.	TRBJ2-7	TGTGCCTCAACAGGGATTCTGTCCTACGAGCAGTACTTC	CASTGILSYEQYF
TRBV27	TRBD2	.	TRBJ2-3	TGTGCCAGTAGCGGGAGGTGGACAGATACGCAGTATTTT	CASSGRWTDTQYF
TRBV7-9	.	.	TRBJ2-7	TGTGCCAGCAGCTTTTCAGGGTACTACGAGCAGTACTTC	CASSFSGYYEQYF
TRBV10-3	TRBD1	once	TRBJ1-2	TGTGCCATCACCACTGACAGGGGGCGAAACTATGGCTACACCTTC	CAITTDRGRNYGYTF
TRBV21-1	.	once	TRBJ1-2	TGTGCCAGCAGCAACGGGACAGGGAATGGCTACACCTTC	CASSNGTGNGYTF
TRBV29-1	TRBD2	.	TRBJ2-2	TGCAGCGTTGAAAGTCTCGCGGGGAGGGCCGGGGAGCTGTTTTTT	CSVESLAGRAGELFF
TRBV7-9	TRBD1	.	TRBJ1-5	TGTGCCAGCAGCTCCGGGTTTCCTCCCGGGACAGGGAGTCAGCCCCAGCATTTT	CASSSGFPPGTGSQPQHF
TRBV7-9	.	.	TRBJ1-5	TGTGCCAGCAGCCCCGGACAAGTCTATAGCAATCAGCCCCAGCATTTT	CASSPGQVYSNQPQHF
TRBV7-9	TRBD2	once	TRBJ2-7	TGTGCCAGCAGCCTCTACGCGGGAGACTACGAGCAGTACTTC	CASSLYAGDYEQYF
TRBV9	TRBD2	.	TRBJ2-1	TGTGCCAGCAGCCCGGGTACGGGAGGGCCGTGGGAGCAGTTCTTC	CASSPGTGGPWEQFF